This entry lists 12 T cell receptor beta chains sequenced from one sample in a study of neurological immune-mediated disorders. Each CDR3 protein is one row after TCRdb ran MiXCR on the 5' RACE reads. The table records about 70,000 distinct CDR3 sequences, roughly 3% of them present only once. Sequencing was done on a sample of PBMCs. The receptors were sampled from a woman aged 50 to 65 with multiple sclerosis.

This clonotype was seen many times. The genes are TRBV5-1 and TRBJ2-1; 9 bases map to TRBD2. The CDR3 is made up of 16 amino acids. J gave up 4 bases and V 1 base, and 6 bases lay outside the gene matches. The germline CDR1 and CDR2 sequences are SGHRS and YFSETQ. The CDR3: CASSLNLAGFYNEQFF. CDR3 nucleotide sequence: TGCGCCAGCAGCTTGAACCTAGCGGGGTTTTACAATGAGCAGTTCTTC.

In its sample, this clonotype was seen many times. The genes are TRBV10-3 and TRBJ2-7, with 7 bases identical to TRBD2. This CDR3 spans 14 amino acids. The J segment lost 3 bases and the V segment lost 10 bases, leaving 12 bases of the junction unmatched. The V gene's germline CDR1 is ENHRY and CDR2 SYGVKD. The CDR3 sequence: CATIGGGDDYEQYF. In DNA form, the CDR3 reads TGTGCCACTATTGGGGGAGGGGACGACTACGAGCAGTACTTC.

This clonotype was seen ten or more times. The chain links TRBV6-2 or TRBV6-3 to TRBJ2-7; 10 positions match TRBD1. Germline V gene sequence: CDR1 MNHEY, CDR2 SVGEGT. The CDR3 is made up of 15 amino acids. The V and J ends lost 2 bases and 3 bases, in that order; junction bases with no gene match: 4. The chain's CDR3 is CASSYPGTGDYEQYF. For the CDR3, the DNA is TGTGCCAGCAGTTACCCCGGGACAGGGGACTACGAGCAGTACTTC.

The table lists this clonotype with many counts. This chain joins TRBV3-1 and TRBJ2-2, with 9 positions matching TRBD2. With 3 bases clipped from V and 7 bases from J, the junction kept 6 bases outside the gene matches. Looked up from germline, CDR1 is LGHDT and CDR2 is YNNKEL (reference sequence). CDR3 length: 15 amino acids. The CDR3 nucleotides are TGTGCCAGCAGCCATCGACTAGCGGTGAGCGGGGAGCTGTTTTTT. Residues: CASSHRLAVSGELFF.

This clonotype was seen ten or more times. This chain connects TRBV20-1 to TRBJ2-7; 8 nucleotides line up with TRBD1. CDR3 size: 15 residues. The junction had 10 bases not matched to a gene; V was cut back by 4 bases and J by 2 bases. Germline CDR1 reads DFQATT; CDR2 reads SNEGSKA (reference sequence). The DNA for the CDR3 is TGCAGTGCTATCCGTCCAGGGGGCGCTACCTACGAGCAGTACGTC. Translated: CSAIRPGGATYEQYV.

This clonotype appeared many times. The rearrangement joins TRBV27 to TRBJ1-1; no clear D. The CDR3 is 11 residues long. Germline values: CDR1 MNHEY, CDR2 SMNVEV (reference sequence). V lost 8 bases and J lost 0, with 4 bases in between. The CDR3 protein is CASHMNTEAFF. In nucleotides, the CDR3 is TGTGCCAGCCACATGAACACTGAAGCTTTCTTT.

This clonotype was detected many times. J is TRBJ2-3 and V is TRBV11-2; TRBD1 aligns across 7 bases. There are 13 residues in the CDR3. With V trimmed by 4 bases and J by 5 bases, 3 bases remained unmatched. CDR1 SGHAT and CDR2 FQNNGV come from the germline V gene. CDR3 nucleotides: TGTGCCAGCAGCTCACGGGACAGAGATACGCAGTATTTT. Amino acids: CASSSRDRDTQYF.

The table lists this clonotype with a few counts. Given a much more abundant clone one base away, this may be a read error. The chain carries TRBV5-1 and TRBJ2-3; 8 bases map to TRBD2. V was clipped by 7 bases and J by 4 bases; unmatched bases: 8. The CDR3 covers 14 residues. Germline lookup yields CDR1 SGHRS and CDR2 YFSETQ. The CDR3 DNA follows: TGCGCCAGCGGCGACGAGACTAGCGCAGATACGCAGTATTTT. This sequence encodes CASGDETSADTQYF.

This clonotype was seen repeatedly, ten times or more. CDR3 in amino acids: CSANHGGAGYLMGQPQHF. CDR3 DNA sequence: TGCAGTGCCAACCACGGCGGGGCAGGGTATCTCATGGGCCAGCCCCAGCATTTT. This sequence joins TRBV20-1 and TRBJ1-5, with a possible D match to TRBD1 (5 bases). This CDR3 is 18 amino acids long. Germline V gene data show CDR1 as DFQATT and CDR2 as SNEGSKA (reference sequence). The V gene lost 6 bases and the J gene lost 7 bases, with 31 bases spanning the gap.

At least ten counts were recorded for this clonotype. This chain connects TRBV15 to TRBJ2-7; D possibly corresponds to TRBD2 (5 bases). The CDR3 contains 12 residues. Germline assignment: CDR1 LNHNV and CDR2 YYDKDF (reference sequence). V was trimmed by 5 bases and J by 4 bases, leaving 9 bases between them. The CDR3 DNA is TGTGCCACCAGCGGGGAGAATTACGAGCAGTACTTC. This gives the protein CATSGENYEQYF.

This clonotype was detected many times. The J gene is TRBJ1-3, the V gene TRBV20-1; 8 bases are shared with TRBD1. J was trimmed by 4 bases and V by 2 bases; bases with no gene match: 4. From germline, CDR1 is DFQATT and CDR2 SNEGSKA (reference sequence). The CDR3 runs 14 residues. The CDR3 coding sequence is TGCAGTGCTAGAACCGGGACAGGAGGAAACACCATATATTTT. Translating gives CSARTGTGGNTIYF.

This clonotype was seen repeatedly, ten times or more. This chain links TRBV27 with TRBJ2-5; D is unresolved. Deletions cut 6 bases from V and 6 bases from J, with 17 bases between. The CDR3 sequence is 14 residues long. Looked up from germline, CDR1 is MNHEY and CDR2 is SMNVEV (reference sequence). CDR3 DNA sequence: TGTGCCAGCAGCCACCCGAGTCGGCTTCAGACCCAGTACTTC. It codes for CASSHPSRLQTQYF.